These 27 T cell receptor beta chains were all obtained from the same sample, sequenced in a study of cytomegalovirus exposure and HLA in healthy donors. Primers: 60 Vbeta forward and 13 Jbeta reverse. Only in-frame clones appear in the TCRdb table, and some are missing; sequencing was by immunoSEQ multiplex PCR. The data show tens of thousands of clones, with under 85% seen just once and 51% held by the top ten. Sequenced material: PBMCs. Source of these receptors: a man aged 50-60 years in good health and CMV-seropositive.

This chain uses TRBV5-6 with TRBJ2-7, with D uncertain. This CDR3 contains 15 residues. Germline CDR1 is SGHDT and CDR2 is YYEEEE. V lost 4 bases to trimming and J lost 2 bases, with 16 bases between them. CDR3 loop: CASSEAAEITYEQYF. As DNA, the CDR3 is TGTGCCAGCAGCGAAGCCGCCGAAATCACCTACGAGCAGTACTTC.

The gene calls are TRBV7-6 and TRBJ2-7; 8 positions agree with TRBD1. The trim removed 2 bases at V and 4 bases at J, leaving 13 bases unmatched. CDR3 length: 17 amino acids. Germline CDR1 is SGHVS and CDR2 is FNYEAQ. The chain's CDR3 is CASSLQNPGTGPYEQYF. The CDR3 nucleotides are TGTGCCAGCAGCTTACAAAACCCGGGGACAGGACCATACGAGCAGTACTTC.

The CDR3 region has the DNA TGTGCCAGTAGTATTCAGATGTACAATGAGCAGTTCTTC. Encoded protein: CASSIQMYNEQFF. V gene TRBV19 combines with J gene TRBJ2-1; D remains ambiguous. V shed 3 bases and J shed 4 bases, with 7 bases lying between them. This CDR3 comprises 13 residues. From germline, CDR1 is LNHDA and CDR2 SQIVND (reference sequence).

The CDR3 DNA follows: TGCAGCGTGTCGACAGGGCAGGACACTGAAGCTTTCTTT. Translation: CSVSTGQDTEAFF. The J gene is TRBJ1-1, the V gene TRBV29-1; the match to TRBD1 covers 7 bases. CDR3 length equals 13 residues. The V segment lost 6 bases and the J segment 3 bases; nucleotides outside the gene matches: 7. Germline loops: CDR1 SQVTM, CDR2 ANQGSEA.

The V gene is TRBV7-9, the J gene TRBJ2-7, with D tentatively TRBD2 (5 bases). The V gene lost 4 bases and the J gene lost 2 bases, with 12 bases spanning the gap. This CDR3 spans 14 amino acids. The germline CDR1 and CDR2 sequences are SEHNR and FQNEAQ (reference sequence). The CDR3, as DNA: TGTGCCAGCAGCTCCCCCCGCGGGCCCTACGAGCAGTACTTC. Amino acids: CASSSPRGPYEQYF.

CDR3 sequence (DNA): TGTGCCACCAGCAGAGAGCGACTAGCGGTAGATACGCAGTATTTT. This encodes CATSRERLAVDTQYF. The chain recombines TRBV15 with TRBJ2-3, with TRBD2 matching 9 bases. The V and J ends lost 0 bases and 5 bases, in that order; junction bases with no gene match: 3. This CDR3 spans 15 amino acids. The germline CDR1 and CDR2 sequences are LNHNV and YYDKDF (reference sequence).

V and J are TRBV6-5 and TRBJ1-1; D gene ambiguous. The CDR3 contains 12 residues. Looked up from germline, CDR1 is MNHEY and CDR2 is SVGAGI. Trimming took off 8 bases at V and 5 bases at J, with 12 bases between the two ends. As DNA, the CDR3 is TGTGCCAGCTGGAGGGTCAGAACTGAAGCTTTCTTT. Protein: CASWRVRTEAFF.

The table lists this clone with a count of one. The V and J genes are TRBV19 and TRBJ2-5, with a possible D match to TRBD1 (6 bases). The CDR3 extends over 14 amino acids. From germline, CDR1 is LNHDA and CDR2 SQIVND (reference sequence). V shed 5 bases and J shed 9 bases, with 19 bases lying between them. The CDR3 is CASSATGSRSAQYF. The CDR3 coding sequence is TGTGCCAGTAGTGCGACAGGATCACGTTCGGCCCAGTACTTC.

The J gene is TRBJ2-3, the V gene TRBV15; TRBD1 aligns across 8 bases. CDR3 length: 13 amino acids. V lost 4 bases to trimming and J lost 4 bases; unmatched junction nucleotides: 1. Germline loops: CDR1 LNHNV, CDR2 YYDKDF (reference sequence). The DNA of the CDR3 is TGTGCCACCAGCAACAGGGGGTCAGATACGCAGTATTTT. Its protein product is CATSNRGSDTQYF.

J is TRBJ2-4 and V is TRBV11-1; a weak D match, TRBD1 (5 bases). The CDR3 length is 13 residues. V lost 2 bases and J 13 bases, leaving 15 bases between the germline ends. CDR1 is SGHAT, CDR2 FQDESV, per germline (reference sequence). CDR3 protein: CASSLSLTGEQYF. The CDR3 nucleotides read TGTGCCAGCAGCTTATCGCTTACAGGCGAACAGTACTTC.

The V gene is TRBV2, the J gene TRBJ1-4; the match to TRBD1 covers 8 bases. The CDR3 is 15 amino acids. Trimming cost V 2 bases and J 3 bases; bases outside gene matches: 2. Germline lookup yields CDR1 SNHLY and CDR2 FYNNEI. DNA for the CDR3: TGTGCCAGCAGTGAACAGGGGGCGTCTAATGAAAAACTGTTTTTT. Protein sequence: CASSEQGASNEKLFF.

There are a few counts of this clone. The V gene is TRBV7-2, the J gene TRBJ1-2, with 7 bases matching TRBD1. CDR1 and CDR2 from the germline V gene are SGHTA and FQGNSA. Losses at the gene ends were 1 base for V and 4 bases for J; bases not matched to a gene: 3. This CDR3 region has 14 residues. The CDR3 spells CASSLEGTAYGYTF. CDR3 in DNA: TGTGCCAGCAGCTTAGAGGGGACAGCCTATGGCTACACCTTC. Using reference TRBV7-2 and TRBJ1-2 for the parts outside the CDR3, the full variable domain is GAGVSQSPSNKVTEKGKDVELRCDPISGHTALYWYRQSLGQGLEFLIYFQGNSAPDKSGLPSDRFSAERTGGSVSTLTIQRTQQEDSAVYLCASSLEGTAYGYTFGSGTRLTVV.

The chain recombines TRBV4-2 with TRBJ2-1; D may be TRBD1 (6 bases). The CDR3 runs 15 residues. Trimming left V 4 bases short and J 4 bases short, with 14 bases between. In germline, CDR1 is LGHNA, CDR2 YNFKEQ. The DNA of the CDR3 is TGTGCCAGCAGCCCCCGGGACACCACGTACAATGAGCAGTTCTTC. Translating it yields CASSPRDTTYNEQFF.

The chain employs TRBV6-6 and TRBJ2-5; the D gene is possibly TRBD1 (5 bases). The end of the DNA fits TRBJ2-7 better, so the J call may be wrong. Germline loops: CDR1 MNHNY, CDR2 SVGAGI (reference sequence). This CDR3 has 14 residues. The CDR3 DNA reads TGTGCCAGCAGTTATAACAGACAGATCCACGAGCAGTACTTC. Translating it yields CASSYNRQIHEQYF.

The chain has TRBV18 and TRBJ1-1, with TRBD1 matching over 10 bases. This CDR3 is 15 amino acids long. With V trimmed by 3 bases and J by 6 bases, 7 bases remained unmatched. Germline V CDR1 and CDR2: KGHSH, LQKENI. Here the CDR3 DNA reads TGTGCCAGCTCACCGGGACAGGGGAACACTGCTGAAGCTTTCTTT. Its translation is CASSPGQGNTAEAFF.

CDR3: CASSLAAGGAFF. In nucleotides, the CDR3 is TGTGCCAGCTCCCTGGCGGCCGGAGGAGCTTTCTTT. The chain employs TRBV18 and TRBJ1-1; no definite D call. The CDR3 loop spans 12 amino acids. The V and J ends lost 6 bases and 10 bases respectively, with 15 bases between them. Germline CDR1 reads KGHSH; CDR2 reads LQKENI. Filled out from reference TRBV18 and TRBJ1-1, the complete variable domain reads NAGVMQNPRHLVRRRGQEARLRCSPMKGHSHVYWYRQLPEEGLKFMVYLQKENIIDESGMPKERFSAEFPKEGPSILRIQQVVRGDSAAYFCASSLAAGGAFFGQGTRLTVV.

For the CDR3, the DNA is TGTGCCAGCAGCCAGGGCCCCTACAATGAGCAGTTCTTC. Protein product: CASSQGPYNEQFF. The J gene is TRBJ2-1, the V gene TRBV6-6; tentative D call: TRBD1 (5 bases). Germline-derived CDR1 and CDR2 are MNHNY and SVGAGI (reference sequence). Deletions cut 6 bases from V and 2 bases from J, with 8 bases between. The CDR3 spans 13 residues.

The chain employs TRBV7-3 and TRBJ2-2; 8 positions agree with TRBD2. The CDR3 is 16 residues long. CDR1 is SGHTA and CDR2 is FQGTGA in the germline V gene. V shed 1 base and J 0 bases; nucleotides not matched to a gene: 1. In nucleotides, the CDR3 is TGTGCCAGCAGCTTAAATAGCGGGGCGAACACCGGGGAGCTGTTTTTT. Its translation is CASSLNSGANTGELFF.

This chain links TRBV6-6 with TRBJ1-1; tentative D call: TRBD1 (5 bases). Trimming pared 2 bases from V and 4 bases from J, leaving 8 bases between. Germline loops: CDR1 MNHNY, CDR2 SVGAGI (reference sequence). This CDR3 comprises 13 residues. CDR3 residues: CASSYGASTEAFF. The DNA of the CDR3 is TGTGCCAGCAGTTACGGGGCCTCCACTGAAGCTTTCTTT.

The chain links TRBV29-1 to TRBJ2-3; 10 bases align to TRBD2. CDR3 length: 16 residues. The junction had 16 bases not matched to a gene; V was cut back by 8 bases and J by 5 bases. The germline gives CDR1 SQVTM, CDR2 ANQGSEA. The CDR3: CSPSPLAGDRGDTQYF. The CDR3 DNA sequence: TGCAGCCCCAGCCCGCTAGCGGGAGATCGTGGAGATACGCAGTATTTT.

The CDR3 loop is CASTRRGSLRVDGYTF. In DNA, the CDR3 is TGTGCCAGTACTCGCAGGGGATCCCTTAGGGTGGACGGCTACACCTTC. The genes are TRBV19 and TRBJ1-2, with a possible D match to TRBD1 (6 bases). The CDR3 runs to 16 residues. CDR1 LNHDA and CDR2 SQIVND come from the germline V gene (reference sequence). Trimming took off 7 bases at V and 8 bases at J, with 26 bases between the two ends.

V gene TRBV4-3 combines with J gene TRBJ1-2; D uncertain. With 1 base removed from V and 8 bases from J, the gap between germline ends came to 11 bases. CDR3 size: 13 residues. Germline loops: CDR1 LGHNA, CDR2 YSLEER. In DNA, the CDR3 is TGCGCCAGCAGCCAAGGTCGGGTTACGGGCTACACCTTC. It yields the protein CASSQGRVTGYTF.

This clone occurred a few times. The V and J genes are TRBV7-9 and TRBJ1-5; D is ambiguous. V lost 6 bases and J 4 bases, leaving 7 bases between the germline ends. The CDR3 length is 12 residues. Germline V lookup: CDR1 SEHNR, CDR2 FQNEAQ (reference sequence). CDR3 sequence (DNA): TGTGCCAGCAGACCGGGGAATCAGCCCCAGCATTTT. This translates into CASRPGNQPQHF.

The chain links TRBV2 to TRBJ1-3; 7 nucleotides match TRBD1. Germline lookup yields CDR1 SNHLY and CDR2 FYNNEI. The CDR3 totals 15 residues. The V gene end was trimmed by 5 bases and the J gene end by 0 bases; junction bases not matched to a gene: 4. CDR3 DNA sequence: TGTGCCAGCAGTCTGAGGACAGGCTCTGGAAACACCATATATTTT. It encodes CASSLRTGSGNTIYF.

The rearrangement joins TRBV19 to TRBJ2-1, with 10 bases that match TRBD2. Germline lookup yields CDR1 LNHDA and CDR2 SQIVND (reference sequence). V lost 6 bases, J lost 0 bases, and 17 bases stayed unmatched. The CDR3 consists of 20 residues. This CDR3 reads CASRPNPGLATGVSYNEQFF. The CDR3 coding sequence is TGTGCCAGTAGACCGAACCCGGGACTAGCGACTGGGGTCTCCTACAATGAGCAGTTCTTC.

This chain connects TRBV7-9 to TRBJ1-1; 8 positions agree with TRBD1. Germline assignment: CDR1 SEHNR and CDR2 FQNEAQ (reference sequence). With V trimmed by 5 bases and J by 4 bases, 9 bases remained unmatched. This CDR3 is built from 15 residues. CDR3 DNA: TGTGCCAGCAGCCTACGACAGGGGCAGGGCACTGAAGCTTTCTTT. Translating it yields CASSLRQGQGTEAFF.

Remarks on this clone: Given the absence of the conserved phenylalanine or tryptophan at the CDR3 end, a read error is likely. The V call is TRBV30, the J call TRBJ1-1, with no clear D. V was clipped by 3 bases and J by 0 bases, with 8 bases between them. Germline V lookup: CDR1 GTSNPN, CDR2 SVGIG (reference sequence). The CDR3 sequence is 13 residues long. CDR3 sequence: CAWRLAVNTEAFL. The CDR3 nucleotides read TGTGCCTGGAGACTGGCGGTGAACACTGAAGCTTTCTTG.